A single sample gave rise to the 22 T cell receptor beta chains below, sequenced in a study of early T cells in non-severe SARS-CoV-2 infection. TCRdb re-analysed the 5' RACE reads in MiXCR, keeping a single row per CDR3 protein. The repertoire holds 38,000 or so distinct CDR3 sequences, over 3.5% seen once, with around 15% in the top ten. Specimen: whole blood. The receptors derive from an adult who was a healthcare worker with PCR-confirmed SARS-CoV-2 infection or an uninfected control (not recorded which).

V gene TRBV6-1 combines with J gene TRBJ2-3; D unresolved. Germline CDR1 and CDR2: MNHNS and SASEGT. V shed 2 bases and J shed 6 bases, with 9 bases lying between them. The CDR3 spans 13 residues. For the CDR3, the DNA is TGTGCCAGCAGTGAATACTGGCGTGATACGCAGTATTTT. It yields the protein CASSEYWRDTQYF.

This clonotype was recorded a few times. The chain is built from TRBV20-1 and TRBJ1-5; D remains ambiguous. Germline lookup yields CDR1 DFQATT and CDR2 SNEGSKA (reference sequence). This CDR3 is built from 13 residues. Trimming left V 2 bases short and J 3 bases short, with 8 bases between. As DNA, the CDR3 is TGCAGTGCTAGAACGGGGTACAATCAGCCCCAGCATTTT. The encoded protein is CSARTGYNQPQHF.

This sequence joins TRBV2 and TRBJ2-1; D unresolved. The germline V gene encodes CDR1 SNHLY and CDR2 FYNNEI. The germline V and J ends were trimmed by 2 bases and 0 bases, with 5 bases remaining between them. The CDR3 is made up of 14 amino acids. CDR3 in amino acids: CASSESRSYNEQFF. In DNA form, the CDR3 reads TGTGCCAGCAGTGAATCCCGCTCCTACAATGAGCAGTTCTTC.

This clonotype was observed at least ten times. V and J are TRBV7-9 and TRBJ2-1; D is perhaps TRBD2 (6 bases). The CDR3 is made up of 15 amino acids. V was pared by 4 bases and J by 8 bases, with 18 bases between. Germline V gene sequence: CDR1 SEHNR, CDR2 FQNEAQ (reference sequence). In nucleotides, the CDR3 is TGTGCCAGCAGCTCTATCGGGCCCCGGGACTATGAGCAGTTCTTC. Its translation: CASSSIGPRDYEQFF.

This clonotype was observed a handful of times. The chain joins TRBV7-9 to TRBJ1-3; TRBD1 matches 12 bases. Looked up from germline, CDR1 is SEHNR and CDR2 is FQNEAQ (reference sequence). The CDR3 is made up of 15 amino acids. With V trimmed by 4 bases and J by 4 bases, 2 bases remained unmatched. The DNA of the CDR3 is TGTGCCAGCAGCTCGGGACAGGGGGCAGGAAACACCATATATTTT. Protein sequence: CASSSGQGAGNTIYF. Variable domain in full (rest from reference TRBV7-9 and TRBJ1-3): DTGVSQNPRHKITKRGQNVTFRCDPISEHNRLYWYRQTLGQGPEFLTYFQNEAQLEKSRLLSDRFSAERPKGSFSTLEIQRTEQGDSAMYLCASSSGQGAGNTIYFGEGSWLTVV.

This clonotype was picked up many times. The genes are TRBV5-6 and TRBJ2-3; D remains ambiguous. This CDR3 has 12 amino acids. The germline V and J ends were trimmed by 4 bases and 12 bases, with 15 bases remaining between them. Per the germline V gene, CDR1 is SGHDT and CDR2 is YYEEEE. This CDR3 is CASSGSSSLQYF. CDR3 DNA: TGTGCCAGCAGCGGTAGCTCCAGCCTTCAGTATTTT.

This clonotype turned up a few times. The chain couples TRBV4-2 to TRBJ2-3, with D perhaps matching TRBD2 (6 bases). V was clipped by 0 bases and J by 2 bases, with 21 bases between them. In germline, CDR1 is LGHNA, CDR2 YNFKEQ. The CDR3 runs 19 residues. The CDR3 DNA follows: TGTGCCAGCAGCCAAGAGAACTCCCTAATAGCGGACTCCACAGATACGCAGTATTTT. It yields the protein CASSQENSLIADSTDTQYF.

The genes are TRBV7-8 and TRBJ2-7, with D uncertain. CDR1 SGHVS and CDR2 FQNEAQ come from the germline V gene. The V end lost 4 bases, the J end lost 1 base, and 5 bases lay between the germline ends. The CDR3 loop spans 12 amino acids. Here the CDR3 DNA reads TGTGCCAGCAGCTCCCTATCCTACGAGCAGTACTTC. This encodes CASSSLSYEQYF.

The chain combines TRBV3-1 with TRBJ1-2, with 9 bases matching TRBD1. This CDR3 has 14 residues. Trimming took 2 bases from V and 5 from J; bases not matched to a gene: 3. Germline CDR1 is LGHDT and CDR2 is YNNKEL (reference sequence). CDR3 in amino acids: CASSQSGTGYGYTF. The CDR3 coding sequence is TGTGCCAGCAGCCAATCCGGGACAGGGTATGGCTACACCTTC.

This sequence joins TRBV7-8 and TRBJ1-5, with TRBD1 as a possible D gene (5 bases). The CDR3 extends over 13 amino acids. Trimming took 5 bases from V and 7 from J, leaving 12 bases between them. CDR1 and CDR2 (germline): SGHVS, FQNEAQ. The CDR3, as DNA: TGTGCCAGCAGCCCTCGGGGACGCCAGCCCCAGCATTTT. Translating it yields CASSPRGRQPQHF.

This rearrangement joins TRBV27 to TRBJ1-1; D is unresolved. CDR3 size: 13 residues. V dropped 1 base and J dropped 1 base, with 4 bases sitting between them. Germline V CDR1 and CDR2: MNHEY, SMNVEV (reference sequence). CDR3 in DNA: TGTGCCAGCAGTTTATGGGAGAACACTGAAGCTTTCTTT. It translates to CASSLWENTEAFF.

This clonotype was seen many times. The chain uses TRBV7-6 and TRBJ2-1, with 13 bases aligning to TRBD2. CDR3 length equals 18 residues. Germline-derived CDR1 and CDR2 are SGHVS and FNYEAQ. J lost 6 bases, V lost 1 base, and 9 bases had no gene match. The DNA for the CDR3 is TGTGCCAGCAGCTTAGTGGGGACTAGCGGGGATTCGAGCAATGAGCAGTTCTTC. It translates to CASSLVGTSGDSSNEQFF.

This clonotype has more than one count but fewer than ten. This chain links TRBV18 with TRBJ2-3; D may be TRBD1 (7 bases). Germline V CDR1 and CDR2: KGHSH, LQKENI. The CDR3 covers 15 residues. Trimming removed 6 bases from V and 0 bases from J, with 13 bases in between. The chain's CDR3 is CASSSQGTSTDTQYF. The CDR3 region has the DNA TGTGCCAGCTCTTCACAGGGGACTAGCACAGATACGCAGTATTTT.

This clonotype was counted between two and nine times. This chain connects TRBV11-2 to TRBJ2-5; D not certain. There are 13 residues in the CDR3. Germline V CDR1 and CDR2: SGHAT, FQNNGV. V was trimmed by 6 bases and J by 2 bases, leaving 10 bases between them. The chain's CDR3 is CASRWASQETQYF. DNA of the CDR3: TGTGCCAGCAGGTGGGCCTCGCAAGAGACCCAGTACTTC.

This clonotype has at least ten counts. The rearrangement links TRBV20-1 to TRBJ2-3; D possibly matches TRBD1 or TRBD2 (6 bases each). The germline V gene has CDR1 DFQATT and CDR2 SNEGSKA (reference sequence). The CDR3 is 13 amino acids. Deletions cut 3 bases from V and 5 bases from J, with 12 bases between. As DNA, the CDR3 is TGCAGTGCTAGTGGTGGGGGGCGAGATACGCAGTATTTT. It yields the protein CSASGGGRDTQYF.

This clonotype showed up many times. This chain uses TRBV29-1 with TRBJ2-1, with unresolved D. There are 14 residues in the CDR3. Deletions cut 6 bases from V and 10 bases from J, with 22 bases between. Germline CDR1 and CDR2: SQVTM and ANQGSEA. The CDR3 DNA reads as TGCAGCGTGAACTACTGGACCAGATCTTACGAGCAGTTCTTC. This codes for CSVNYWTRSYEQFF.

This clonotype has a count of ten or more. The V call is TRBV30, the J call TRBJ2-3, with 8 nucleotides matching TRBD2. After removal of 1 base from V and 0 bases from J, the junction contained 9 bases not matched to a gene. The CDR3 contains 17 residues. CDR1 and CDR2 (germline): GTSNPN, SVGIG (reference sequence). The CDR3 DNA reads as TGTGCCTGGAGTGGATCCCCACTAGCGGCTAGCACAGATACGCAGTATTTT. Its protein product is CAWSGSPLAASTDTQYF.

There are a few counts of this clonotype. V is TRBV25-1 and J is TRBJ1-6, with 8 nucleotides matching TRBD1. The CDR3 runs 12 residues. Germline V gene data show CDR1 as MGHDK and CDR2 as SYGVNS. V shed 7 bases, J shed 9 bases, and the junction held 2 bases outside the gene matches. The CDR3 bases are TGTGCCAGCACCACAGGGGGTTCACCCCTCCACTTT. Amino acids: CASTTGGSPLHF.

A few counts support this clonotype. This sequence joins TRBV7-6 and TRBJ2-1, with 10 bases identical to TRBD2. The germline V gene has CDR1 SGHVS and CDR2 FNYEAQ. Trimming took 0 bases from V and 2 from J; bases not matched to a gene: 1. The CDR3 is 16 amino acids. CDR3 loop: CASSLASGGAYNEQFF. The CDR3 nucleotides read TGTGCCAGCAGCTTAGCGAGCGGGGGGGCCTACAATGAGCAGTTCTTC.

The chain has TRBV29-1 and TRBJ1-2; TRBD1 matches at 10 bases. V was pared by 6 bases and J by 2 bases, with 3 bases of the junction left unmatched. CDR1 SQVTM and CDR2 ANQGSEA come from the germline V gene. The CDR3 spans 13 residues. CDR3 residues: CSVPGQGNYGYTF. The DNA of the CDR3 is TGCAGCGTGCCGGGACAGGGGAACTATGGCTACACCTTC.

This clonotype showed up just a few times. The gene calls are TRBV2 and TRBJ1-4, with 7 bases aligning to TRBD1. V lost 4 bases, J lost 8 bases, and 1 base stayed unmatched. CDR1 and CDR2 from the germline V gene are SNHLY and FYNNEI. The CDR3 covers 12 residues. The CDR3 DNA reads TGTGCCAGCAGTGGACAGGGCGAAAAACTGTTTTTT. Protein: CASSGQGEKLFF. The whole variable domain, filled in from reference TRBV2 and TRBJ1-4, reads EPEVTQTPSHQVTQMGQEVILRCVPISNHLYFYWYRQILGQKVEFLVSFYNNEISEKSEIFDDQFSVERPDGSNFTLKIRSTKLEDSAMYFCASSGQGEKLFFGSGTQLSVL.

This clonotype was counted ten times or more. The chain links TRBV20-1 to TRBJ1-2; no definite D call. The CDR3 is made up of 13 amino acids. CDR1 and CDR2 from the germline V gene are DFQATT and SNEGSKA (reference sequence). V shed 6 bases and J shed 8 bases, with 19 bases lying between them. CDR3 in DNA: TGCAGTGCAGGAAACCCCGCGGGAAGGGGCTACACCTTC. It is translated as CSAGNPAGRGYTF.